A selection of T cell receptor beta chains follows, all from one sample in a study of identical twins. TCRdb itself ran the 5' RACE reads through MiXCR, one entry per CDR3 protein. The sample consists of under 500,000 distinct CDR3 sequences, approximately 14% of them appearing once. This same sample was also part of a study on yellow fever vaccine responses in identical twins.

Sample: CD4+ T cells sorted from blood. Source of these receptors: a woman between 18 and 29 years old in good health. The CDR3 runs from the conserved cysteine through the conserved F or W. A D gene is named only where the DNA matches it firmly. A clone size is listed for some rows: how often the clone was seen (once, few, many), or a class if it is expanded.

abundance,v_gene,len,d_gene,j_gene,CDR3nt,CDR3aa
few,TRBV29-1,14,TRBD2,TRBJ2-5,TGCAGCGATTCTAGCGGGGGGGGAGGAGAGACCCAGTACTTC,CSDSSGGGGETQYF
few,TRBV5-5,13,.,TRBJ2-7,TGTGCCAGCAGCTTGTCGGCCAGACAGGACCAGGACTTC,CASSLSARQDQDF
few,TRBV6-2/TRBV6-3,14,TRBD1,TRBJ1-2,TGTGCCAGCCGCCTAGCCGGGACAGGGAAAGGCTACACCTTC,CASRLAGTGKGYTF
many,TRBV12-3/TRBV12-4,15,.,TRBJ2-5,TGTGCCAGCAGTCCACAGAGGGTAACCCAAGAGACCCAGTACTTC,CASSPQRVTQETQYF
few,TRBV5-1,19,TRBD1,TRBJ2-7,TGCGCCAGCAGCTTGGAAGGGACAGGAGCAAGAATGGAGGCCTACGAGCAGTACTTC,CASSLEGTGARMEAYEQYF
few,TRBV6-1,16,.,TRBJ2-5,TGTGCCAGCAGCCAGAATAGCGGCTTATTAAAAGAGACCCAGTACTTC,CASSQNSGLLKETQYF
few,TRBV20-1,13,TRBD1,TRBJ1-2,TGCAGTGCTAGTCAGGCCAGGGGGCTTGGCTACACCTTC,CSASQARGLGYTF
.,TRBV7-2,15,.,TRBJ2-7,TGTGCCAGCAGCTTATTGGAGGGAGGCCCTGGCGAGCAGTACTTC,CASSLLEGGPGEQYF
many,TRBV7-2,14,TRBD2,TRBJ2-7,TGTGCCAGCAGCTTAAGTAGCGGGACCTACGAGCAGTACTTC,CASSLSSGTYEQYF
.,TRBV23-1,16,.,TRBJ2-1,TGCGCCAGCAGTCAATGGGGCGGAGGGGGTAGCAATGAGCAGTTCTTC,CASSQWGGGGSNEQFF
.,TRBV11-2,16,TRBD1,TRBJ1-1,TGTGCCAGCAGCCCCGGACAGGGGGGTACGAACACTGAAGCTTTCTTT,CASSPGQGGTNTEAFF
.,TRBV28,15,TRBD1,TRBJ2-7,TGTGCCAGCAGTCTCTCACTCCAACAGGGGCGCGAGCAGTACTTC,CASSLSLQQGREQYF
.,TRBV23-1,15,TRBD1,TRBJ2-5,TGCGCCAGCAGTCAATCACAGGGGGTGGAAGAGACCCAGTACTTC,CASSQSQGVEETQYF
few,TRBV25-1,16,.,TRBJ1-1,TGTGCCAGCAGTGAGCCCCGGGGGGCTGTGGGAACTGAAGCTTTCTTT,CASSEPRGAVGTEAFF
once,TRBV2,14,.,TRBJ1-1,TGTGCCAGCAGTGAAGAGCAAGTTTTCACTGAAGCTTTCTTT,CASSEEQVFTEAFF
.,TRBV10-3,14,.,TRBJ2-7,TGTGCCATCAGTGAGTCGGGACGGAGCTACGAGCAGTACTTC,CAISESGRSYEQYF
few,TRBV7-9,14,.,TRBJ2-2,TGTGCAGGCGGGCGGGAACCGAACACCGGGGAGCTGTTTTTT,CAGGREPNTGELFF
few,TRBV2,14,TRBD1,TRBJ1-1,TGTGCCAGCAGTAGTCGACAGGGGGCCTCTGAAGCTTTCTTT,CASSSRQGASEAFF
many,TRBV5-6,13,TRBD1,TRBJ2-5,TGTGCCAGCAGCCCGGGACAGGGGAAGACCCAGTACTTC,CASSPGQGKTQYF
few,TRBV3-1,14,.,TRBJ2-1,TGTGCCAGCAGCCCTCGCCTAGGGGCAGTTGAGCAGTTCTTC,CASSPRLGAVEQFF
few,TRBV6-6,12,.,TRBJ2-1,TGTGCCAGCGGTGGGGGGTACAATGAGCAGTTCTTC,CASGGGYNEQFF
.,TRBV6-2/TRBV6-3,15,.,TRBJ2-1,TGTGCCAGCATCGAATCCCATCCGTTAATCTATGAGCAGTTCTTC,CASIESHPLIYEQFF
few,TRBV7-2,16,.,TRBJ2-5,TGTGCCAGCAGCTTACAGGAGTCGGGCAGGTCGGGGACCCAGTACTTC,CASSLQESGRSGTQYF
few,TRBV7-6,16,.,TRBJ2-5,TGTGCCAGCAGCTTAGTTGGGACCAGCTTATGGGAGACCCAGTACTTC,CASSLVGTSLWETQYF
.,TRBV7-3,17,TRBD1,TRBJ1-2,TGTGCCAGCAGCTTAATTAGGAGAGCGTCGGGACAGGGCGGCTACACCTTC,CASSLIRRASGQGGYTF
once,TRBV6-2/TRBV6-3,19,TRBD2,TRBJ2-7,TGTGCCAGCAGTTACAATCAGGGGTGGACTAGCGGGAAAGGATACGAGCAGTACTTC,CASSYNQGWTSGKGYEQYF